This is a list of T cell receptor beta chains from one sample in a study of T cells in Graves' hyperthyroidism and ophthalmopathy. A single record per CDR3 protein comes from TCRdb applying MiXCR to the multiplex PCR reads. This table holds 100,000 to 130,000 distinct CDR3 sequences, approximately 15% found once. The sample taken for sequencing was blood. The receptor source for this set is a woman aged 50 to 60 with Graves' hyperthyroidism. CDR3s include the opening cysteine and the closing phenylalanine or tryptophan. The D gene is left open where the match is weak. Only part of the rows carry a size: once, few, many, or a class if the clone is expanded.

V: TRBV28; D: .; size: many; J: TRBJ1-3; DNA: TGTGCCAGCAGCTCCGTCGACAGGGGAAACACCATATATTTT; CDR3: CASSSVDRGNTIYF
V: TRBV9; D: TRBD2; size: many; J: TRBJ2-1; DNA: TGTGCCAGCAGGCGTACCGGGACTAGCGGGATCAATGAGCAGTTCTTC; CDR3: CASRRTGTSGINEQFF
V: TRBV5-4; D: TRBD2; size: many; J: TRBJ2-1; DNA: TGTGCCAGCAGCTTCTCTAGCGGGACCTACAATGAGCAGTTCTTC; CDR3: CASSFSSGTYNEQFF
V: TRBV6-1; D: .; size: many; J: TRBJ2-5; DNA: TGTGCCAGCAGTGTAGGAGGACAGCAAGAGACCCAGTACTTC; CDR3: CASSVGGQQETQYF
V: TRBV27; D: .; size: many; J: TRBJ2-7; DNA: TGTGCCAGCCCCCACGGTGGTCTAGCGACCTCCTACGAGCAGTACTTC; CDR3: CASPHGGLATSYEQYF
V: TRBV18; D: .; size: few; J: TRBJ2-5; DNA: TGTGCCAGCTCACCCGGGCGAGCAGAGACCCAGTACTTC; CDR3: CASSPGRAETQYF
V: TRBV11-1; D: .; size: many; J: TRBJ2-3; DNA: TGTGCCAGCAGCTCCAGCAGAGGGCAAGATACGCAGTATTTT; CDR3: CASSSSRGQDTQYF
V: TRBV11-2; D: .; size: many; J: TRBJ2-4; DNA: TGTGCCAGCAGCGCCAAAAACATTCAGTACTTC; CDR3: CASSAKNIQYF
V: TRBV2; D: .; size: once; J: TRBJ1-6; DNA: TGTGCCAGCAGGGACATGAATTCACCCCTCCACTTT; CDR3: CASRDMNSPLHF
V: TRBV24-1; D: .; size: many; J: TRBJ2-1; DNA: TGTGCCACCAGTGACGTTTCCCGGACCGAAGGGTCCTACAATGAGCAGTTCTTC; CDR3: CATSDVSRTEGSYNEQFF
V: TRBV11-3; D: .; size: .; J: TRBJ2-5; DNA: TGTGCCAGCAGCCCCGGGTTCCTTAATCAAGAGACCCAGTACTTC; CDR3: CASSPGFLNQETQYF
V: TRBV19; D: TRBD2; size: many; J: TRBJ2-1; DNA: TGTGCCAGTAGTATTTGGACTAGCGGGACCTACAATGAGCAGTTCTTC; CDR3: CASSIWTSGTYNEQFF
V: TRBV30; D: TRBD1; size: many; J: TRBJ1-1; DNA: TGTGCCTGGGGGGACAGTAGGGGGGGTGAAGCTTTCTTT; CDR3: CAWGDSRGGEAFF
V: TRBV20-1; D: .; size: many; J: TRBJ2-7; DNA: TGCAGTGCGGCCAGGTTCTCCTACGAGCAGTACTTC; CDR3: CSAARFSYEQYF
V: TRBV11-2; D: .; size: .; J: TRBJ1-1; DNA: TGTGCCAGCAGCTGGACAGATGCGACTGAAGCTTTCTTT; CDR3: CASSWTDATEAFF
V: TRBV29-1; D: .; size: .; J: TRBJ2-5; DNA: TGCAGCGTTGAGGAGGTAGGGACCCAGTACTTC; CDR3: CSVEEVGTQYF
V: TRBV29-1; D: .; size: .; J: TRBJ2-2; DNA: TGCAGCGTCGTTGAGTTAACCGGGGAGCTGTTTTTT; CDR3: CSVVELTGELFF
V: TRBV20-1; D: TRBD2; size: many; J: TRBJ2-3; DNA: TGCAGTGCTAGGGGGGACCGGGGGGCAGATACGCAGTATTTT; CDR3: CSARGDRGADTQYF
V: TRBV6-1; D: .; size: .; J: TRBJ1-4; DNA: TGTTCCAGCAGCCCTCCCGGTGGTGAAAAACTGTTTTTT; CDR3: CSSSPPGGEKLFF
V: TRBV13; D: .; size: .; J: TRBJ2-1; DNA: TGTGCCAGCAGCTTACGCTTGAACTACCCGTCGGATGAGCAGTTCTTC; CDR3: CASSLRLNYPSDEQFF
V: TRBV4-1; D: TRBD2; size: many; J: TRBJ2-1; DNA: TGCGCCAGCAGCCGCTCAATCCAGCGGGACCATACCTACAATGAGCAGTTCTTC; CDR3: CASSRSIQRDHTYNEQFF
V: TRBV4-1; D: .; size: few; J: TRBJ2-2; DNA: TGCGCCAGCAGCCTTTATGCGGGGCAGAACACCGGGGAGCTGTTTTTT; CDR3: CASSLYAGQNTGELFF
V: TRBV19; D: .; size: .; J: TRBJ2-5; DNA: TGTGCCCATGGCGAGACCCAGTACTTC; CDR3: CAHGETQYF
V: TRBV5-1; D: TRBD1; size: once; J: TRBJ1-1; DNA: TGCGCCAGCAGCACGACAGGGATGAACACTGAAGCTTTCTTT; CDR3: CASSTTGMNTEAFF
V: TRBV20-1; D: TRBD2; size: many; J: TRBJ2-5; DNA: TGCAGTGCTAGAAGGACTAGCGGGATTCAGACCCAGTACTTC; CDR3: CSARRTSGIQTQYF
V: TRBV20-1; D: TRBD2; size: many; J: TRBJ2-1; DNA: TGCAGTCCAGCCGAGGCGGGAGGGGTCAATGAGCAGTTCTTC; CDR3: CSPAEAGGVNEQFF
V: TRBV24-1; D: .; size: few; J: TRBJ2-1; DNA: TGTGCCACCAGTGACCGTACAGGGTATTCCTACAATGAGCAGTTCTTC; CDR3: CATSDRTGYSYNEQFF
V: TRBV14; D: .; size: many; J: TRBJ2-5; DNA: TGTGCCAGCAGCCCGAGCGGGGAGACCCAGTACTTC; CDR3: CASSPSGETQYF
V: TRBV4-1; D: .; size: many; J: TRBJ1-2; DNA: TGCGCCAGCAGCCAAGATTTAGGGGCCAACTATGGCTACACCTTC; CDR3: CASSQDLGANYGYTF
V: TRBV12-3/TRBV12-4; D: TRBD2; size: many; J: TRBJ2-2; DNA: TGTGCCAGCAGTTCCGGGACTAGCGGGATCACCGGGGAGCTGTTTTTT; CDR3: CASSSGTSGITGELFF
V: TRBV10-3; D: TRBD1; size: few; J: TRBJ2-1; DNA: TGTGCCATCAGAGACCAGGGACAGGGTTACAATGAGCAGTTCTTC; CDR3: CAIRDQGQGYNEQFF